One sample yielded the 11 T cell receptor beta chains listed below, sequenced in a study of blood T cell repertoires in COVID-19. Libraries were prepared by immunoSEQ multiplex PCR; TCRdb keeps only in-frame clonotypes and omits some of them. The sample comprises 30,000 to 45,000 clones, more than 70% of which are singletons, and about 35% rests with the top ten. The sample was peripheral blood. The receptors were sampled from a man in his 60s with acute or convalescent COVID-19.

This clone was observed a few times. This chain links TRBV7-9 with TRBJ1-2; TRBD1 matches at 8 bases. CDR3 size: 15 residues. J was trimmed by 0 bases and V by 7 bases; bases with no gene match: 7. CDR1 and CDR2 from the germline V gene are SEHNR and FQNEAQ (reference sequence). The chain's CDR3 is CASTAGTGANYGYTF. DNA of the CDR3: TGTGCCAGCACCGCGGGGACAGGAGCTAACTATGGCTACACCTTC.

In its sample, this clone was seen once. J is TRBJ2-7 and V is TRBV7-9; 12 bases map to TRBD2. CDR3 size: 15 residues. CDR1 and CDR2 (germline): SEHNR, FQNEAQ (reference sequence). V trimming: 6 bases; J trimming: 4 bases; junction bases outside the gene matches: 7. The CDR3 loop is CASRRGLAGGYEQYF. The CDR3 DNA is TGTGCCAGCAGACGCGGGCTAGCGGGAGGGTACGAGCAGTACTTC.

J is TRBJ2-1 and V is TRBV4-2; possibly TRBD2 for D (6 bases). Per the germline V gene, CDR1 is LGHNA and CDR2 is YNFKEQ. The CDR3 spans 16 residues. Trimming stripped 0 bases from V and 7 bases from J, with 16 bases between. The CDR3 DNA is TGTGCCAGCAGCCAAGAATCTCGCGGGATTGAGAATGAGCAGTTCTTC. The encoded protein is CASSQESRGIENEQFF.

The chain uses TRBV11-3 and TRBJ2-1, with 8 bases matching TRBD2. The CDR3 spans 16 residues. The germline CDR1 and CDR2 sequences are SGHNT and YENEEA. V dropped 5 bases and J dropped 6; count of bases not matched to a gene: 12. The CDR3 DNA follows: TGTGCCAGCAGCCCCAAGCCGGGACTAGGTCCCAATGAGCAGTTCTTC. Its protein is CASSPKPGLGPNEQFF. Supplemented by reference TRBV11-3 and TRBJ2-1, the full variable domain reads EAGVVQSPRYKIIEKKQPVAFWCNPISGHNTLYWYLQNLGQGPELLIRYENEEAVDDSQLPKDRFSAERLKGVDSTLKIQPAELGDSAVYLCASSPKPGLGPNEQFFGPGTRLTVL.

The chain joins TRBV19 to TRBJ2-5, with D possibly being TRBD1 (6 bases). Per the germline V gene, CDR1 is LNHDA and CDR2 is SQIVND (reference sequence). The germline V and J ends were trimmed by 5 bases and 5 bases, with 15 bases remaining between them. The CDR3 totals 14 residues. For the CDR3, the DNA is TGTGCCAGTAGTGTCCAGGGGAGAGCGGAGACCCAGTACTTC. Translating gives CASSVQGRAETQYF.

J is TRBJ2-1 and V is TRBV14; 9 bases agree with TRBD2. The V segment lost 4 bases and the J segment 8 bases; nucleotides outside the gene matches: 9. This CDR3 has 15 amino acids. The germline V gene has CDR1 SGHDN and CDR2 FVKESK. The CDR3 nucleotides are TGTGCCAGCAGCCTCCCCCGGACTAGCGTCGATGAGCAGTTCTTC. Its translation is CASSLPRTSVDEQFF.

The chain combines TRBV5-4 with TRBJ2-7; 9 bases line up with TRBD1. This CDR3 is built from 16 residues. V lost 4 bases to trimming and J lost 7 bases; unmatched junction nucleotides: 15. Germline V gene data show CDR1 as SGHNT and CDR2 as YYREEE (reference sequence). This chain's CDR3 is CASSVEYRGRGWEQYF. CDR3 DNA sequence: TGTGCCAGCAGCGTAGAGTACAGGGGGCGCGGTTGGGAGCAGTACTTC.

The V call is TRBV6-6, the J call TRBJ2-7; D remains ambiguous. Germline CDR1 MNHNY, CDR2 SVGAGI (reference sequence). V was shortened by 6 bases and J by 5 bases, with 11 bases between the two germline ends. This CDR3 has 12 residues. CDR3 loop: CASRRYEDEQYF. In DNA form, the CDR3 reads TGTGCCAGCAGGAGGTATGAGGACGAGCAGTACTTC.

The V call is TRBV5-4, the J call TRBJ2-4; 9 nucleotides match TRBD1. V shed 2 bases, J shed 3 bases, and the junction held 9 bases outside the gene matches. This CDR3 spans 17 amino acids. Germline CDR1 and CDR2: SGHNT and YYREEE (reference sequence). CDR3 sequence (DNA): TGTGCCAGCAGCTTTGCCGACAGGGGGGTTGGCAAAAACATTCAGTACTTC. This encodes CASSFADRGVGKNIQYF.

The chain employs TRBV27 and TRBJ2-7; 7 bases match TRBD1. This CDR3 spans 14 amino acids. CDR1 is MNHEY, CDR2 SMNVEV, per germline (reference sequence). The ends lost 6 bases at V and 2 bases at J; junction bases unmatched: 7. Here the CDR3 DNA reads TGTGCCAGCAGGATAAAAGACAGGGCCTACGAGCAGTACTTC. Translated: CASRIKDRAYEQYF.

This clone was recorded only once. This chain uses TRBV7-9 with TRBJ1-2, with 7 bases lining up with TRBD1. V dropped 5 bases and J dropped 8; count of bases not matched to a gene: 11. This CDR3 has 14 amino acids. The germline gives CDR1 SEHNR, CDR2 FQNEAQ (reference sequence). DNA for the CDR3: TGTGCCAGCAGCCCCACAGGGGTTTTGGGGGGCTACACCTTC. The encoded protein is CASSPTGVLGGYTF.